The 20 T cell receptor beta chains reported below all come from one sample, sequenced in a study of cytomegalovirus exposure and HLA in healthy donors. 60 Vbeta and 13 Jbeta primers were used in PCR. Method: immunoSEQ multiplex PCR; TCRdb's copy keeps in-frame clones and lacks some. The sample consists of hundreds of thousands of clones, approximately 90% of them appearing once. The sequencing sample was made of PBMCs. Receptor source: a young woman in good health and CMV-seronegative.

As regards this clone: One end of the junction fails to match germline, which may point to a read error. This sequence joins TRBV7-9 and TRBJ2-1; the match to TRBD1 covers 9 bases. Germline V gene sequence: CDR1 SEHNR, CDR2 FQNEAQ (reference sequence). This CDR3 is built from 14 residues. The CDR3 here is CSSSLDGTGRNSFF. The CDR3 DNA reads as TGTTCCAGCAGCTTAGATGGGACAGGGAGGAACAGTTTCTTC.

To note about this clone: Other DNA sequences from this sample encode an identical CDR3 as well. The chain uses TRBV6-1 and TRBJ1-4; 11 nucleotides align to TRBD1. The germline V gene encodes CDR1 MNHNS and CDR2 SASEGT. The CDR3 is 14 residues long. The junction had 2 bases not matched to a gene; V was cut back by 6 bases and J by 5 bases. CDR3 amino acids: CASRGTGGNEKLFF. The CDR3 DNA follows: TGTGCCAGCAGAGGGACAGGGGGGAATGAAAAACTGTTTTTT.

The table lists this clone with a few counts. This chain joins TRBV4-3 and TRBJ2-1; D remains ambiguous. This CDR3 comprises 13 residues. V lost 2 bases and J lost 5, with 7 bases in between. CDR1 and CDR2 (germline): LGHNA, YSLEER. The CDR3 loop reads CASSQLLDNEQFF. The CDR3 DNA sequence: TGCGCCAGCAGCCAACTGCTAGACAATGAGCAGTTCTTC.

The chain joins TRBV11-3 to TRBJ2-2; TRBD2 agrees at 8 bases. After removal of 4 bases from V and 6 bases from J, the junction contained 10 bases not matched to a gene. The germline gives CDR1 SGHNT, CDR2 YENEEA. The CDR3 consists of 16 residues. The CDR3 nucleotides read TGTGCCAGCAGCTCGGGAAGACTAGCGCCACCCGGGGAGCTGTTTTTT. It specifies CASSSGRLAPPGELFF.

The chain combines TRBV6-4 with TRBJ2-3; 14 bases line up with TRBD2. The V gene end was trimmed by 6 bases and the J gene end by 4 bases; junction bases not matched to a gene: 15. CDR3 length equals 19 residues. Germline-derived CDR1 and CDR2 are MRHNA and SNTAGT. This CDR3 is CASRRGTGTSGRGADTQYF. CDR3 bases: TGTGCCAGCAGACGCGGAACGGGGACTAGCGGGAGAGGCGCAGATACGCAGTATTTT.

V usage is TRBV7-9 and J usage is TRBJ1-1, with a weak D call TRBD1 (6 bases). The CDR3 runs to 17 residues. V dropped 1 base and J dropped 6 bases, with 21 bases sitting between them. Germline V gives CDR1 SEHNR, CDR2 FQNEAQ (reference sequence). The CDR3 sequence is CASSLGGNPLRGSEAFF. CDR3 DNA: TGTGCCAGCAGCTTAGGGGGGAATCCCTTAAGGGGGTCTGAAGCTTTCTTT.

J is TRBJ2-3 and V is TRBV10-1, with 7 nucleotides matching TRBD2. This CDR3 is built from 13 residues. Germline CDR1 reads WNHNN; CDR2 reads SYGVQD (reference sequence). V was pared by 5 bases and J by 5 bases, with 4 bases of the junction left unmatched. The CDR3 sequence is CASSRDYKDTQYF. The CDR3, as DNA: TGCGCCAGCAGTAGGGACTATAAAGATACGCAGTATTTT.

The chain uses TRBV6-5 and TRBJ1-2; 10 bases are shared with TRBD1. CDR3 length: 13 amino acids. Trimming at V came to 0 bases and at J to 11 bases, leaving 3 bases not matched to a gene. Germline V gene data show CDR1 as MNHEY and CDR2 as SVGAGI. CDR3 nucleotide sequence: TGTGCCAGCAGTTACTCGGGACAGGGGCCTTACACCTTC. Amino acids: CASSYSGQGPYTF.

This clone was seen a handful of times. The J gene is TRBJ2-7, the V gene TRBV7-9; D gene unclear. Germline V lookup: CDR1 SEHNR, CDR2 FQNEAQ (reference sequence). Between the trimmed V and J ends, which lost 0 bases and 2 bases, there was a span of 11 bases. This CDR3 is built from 15 residues. The CDR3 DNA sequence: TGTGCCAGCAGCTTAGCTGGCGCTAGTCCCTACGAGCAGTACTTC. It yields the protein CASSLAGASPYEQYF.

The chain uses TRBV9 and TRBJ1-4, with 9 bases fitting TRBD1. This CDR3 spans 15 amino acids. Germline CDR1 reads SGDLS; CDR2 reads YYNGEE. With 3 bases clipped from V and 7 bases from J, the junction kept 7 bases outside the gene matches. The CDR3 bases are TGTGCCAGCAGCGAGACAGGGGGGAAGGGTGAAAAACTGTTTTTT. Protein: CASSETGGKGEKLFF.

V usage is TRBV5-1 and J usage is TRBJ1-2, with 7 bases that match TRBD1. The CDR3 covers 15 residues. Germline V gives CDR1 SGHRS, CDR2 YFSETQ. The J segment lost 5 bases and the V segment lost 4 bases, leaving 11 bases of the junction unmatched. The CDR3 here is CASSPGQTPAYGYTF. CDR3 coding DNA: TGCGCCAGCAGCCCGGGACAGACGCCCGCATATGGCTACACCTTC. The entire variable domain, with the rest obtained from reference TRBV5-1 and TRBJ1-2, is as follows: KAGVTQTPRYLIKTRGQQVTLSCSPISGHRSVSWYQQTPGQGLQFLFEYFSETQRNKGNFPGRFSGRQFSNSRSEMNVSTLELGDSALYLCASSPGQTPAYGYTFGSGTRLTVV.

This clone was counted a single time. This chain links TRBV7-8 with TRBJ2-7; TRBD2 matches 13 bases. V was clipped by 4 bases and J by 6 bases; unmatched bases: 12. Germline values: CDR1 SGHVS, CDR2 FQNEAQ. The CDR3 covers 17 residues. Written as DNA, the CDR3 is TGTGCCAGCAGCTCCTCCCGACTAGCGGGAGGCTCGTCCGAGCAGTACTTC. Its protein is CASSSSRLAGGSSEQYF.

Concerning this clone itself: This same CDR3 is encoded by further DNA sequences in the sample. The chain recombines TRBV18 with TRBJ2-7; possible D gene TRBD1, 5 bases. In germline, CDR1 is KGHSH, CDR2 LQKENI. V lost 3 bases and J 3 bases, leaving 6 bases between the germline ends. This CDR3 is 12 amino acids long. The CDR3 reads CASSPDSYEQYF. CDR3 coding DNA: TGTGCCAGCTCACCCGACAGCTACGAGCAGTACTTC.

The chain combines TRBV18 with TRBJ1-4; D not certain. V was trimmed by 5 bases and J by 13 bases, leaving 17 bases between them. The CDR3 runs 13 residues. Germline CDR1 KGHSH, CDR2 LQKENI. CDR3 sequence (DNA): TGTGCCAGCTCAACCGGTATCCCTCCAAGACTGTTTTTT. Translation gives CASSTGIPPRLFF. The full variable domain, with the rest looked up from reference TRBV18 and TRBJ1-4, is NAGVMQNPRHLVRRRGQEARLRCSPMKGHSHVYWYRQLPEEGLKFMVYLQKENIIDESGMPKERFSAEFPKEGPSILRIQQVVRGDSAAYFCASSTGIPPRLFFGSGTQLSVL.

The chain uses TRBV18 and TRBJ2-3, with D hard to call. From germline, CDR1 is KGHSH and CDR2 LQKENI. V lost 0 bases, J lost 7 bases, and 14 bases lay in between. CDR3 length: 15 residues. For the CDR3, the DNA is TGTGCCAGCTCACCACCTGGCTTATCTAGACATACGCAGTATTTT. It specifies CASSPPGLSRHTQYF.

The rearrangement uses TRBV11-2 and TRBJ2-3; tentatively, D is TRBD2 (5 bases). The V gene's germline CDR1 is SGHAT and CDR2 FQNNGV. The CDR3 is 16 amino acids. Trimming removed 5 bases from V and 6 bases from J, with 21 bases in between. CDR3 protein: CASSPLQRPRADTQYF. CDR3 sequence (DNA): TGTGCCAGCAGCCCACTTCAGCGGCCGAGGGCGGATACGCAGTATTTT.

V gene TRBV18 combines with J gene TRBJ1-6; D is ambiguous. V was shortened by 1 base and J by 12 bases, with 10 bases between the two germline ends. CDR3 length: 13 residues. Looked up from germline, CDR1 is KGHSH and CDR2 is LQKENI. CDR3 bases: TGTGCCAGCTCACCACAGGTCGAGGGACCCCTCCACTTT. It codes for CASSPQVEGPLHF.

The J gene is TRBJ2-7, the V gene TRBV19; 9 bases are a match to TRBD2. Germline V gives CDR1 LNHDA, CDR2 SQIVND (reference sequence). This CDR3 comprises 12 residues. V was pared by 7 bases and J by 4 bases, with 2 bases of the junction left unmatched. The CDR3 here is CASTAGGYEQYF. The CDR3 region has the DNA TGTGCCAGTACAGCGGGAGGTTACGAGCAGTACTTC. Full variable domain (outside the CDR3, taken from reference TRBV19 and TRBJ2-7): DGGITQSPKYLFRKEGQNVTLSCEQNLNHDAMYWYRQDPGQGLRLIYYSQIVNDFQKGDIAEGYSVSREKKESFPLTVTSAQKNPTAFYLCASTAGGYEQYFGPGTRLTVT.

This clone turned up a few times. The chain employs TRBV5-1 and TRBJ1-3; no firm D call. The V gene's germline CDR1 is SGHRS and CDR2 YFSETQ. This CDR3 comprises 14 residues. Trimming stripped 0 bases from V and 0 bases from J, with 4 bases between. CDR3 DNA sequence: TGCGCCAGCAGCTTGGTCAGCTCTGGAAACACCATATATTTT. This codes for CASSLVSSGNTIYF.

To note about this clone: The sample carries other DNA sequences with the same CDR3. The rearrangement links TRBV29-1 to TRBJ2-3; a possible D gene is TRBD2 (5 bases). Germline V gene lookup returns CDR1 SQVTM and CDR2 ANQGSEA. The CDR3 is 12 residues long. V was cut by 6 bases and J by 4 bases, with 11 bases left in between. The CDR3 loop reads CSVDTGADTQYF. The CDR3 region has the DNA TGCAGCGTAGACACCGGGGCAGATACGCAGTATTTT.